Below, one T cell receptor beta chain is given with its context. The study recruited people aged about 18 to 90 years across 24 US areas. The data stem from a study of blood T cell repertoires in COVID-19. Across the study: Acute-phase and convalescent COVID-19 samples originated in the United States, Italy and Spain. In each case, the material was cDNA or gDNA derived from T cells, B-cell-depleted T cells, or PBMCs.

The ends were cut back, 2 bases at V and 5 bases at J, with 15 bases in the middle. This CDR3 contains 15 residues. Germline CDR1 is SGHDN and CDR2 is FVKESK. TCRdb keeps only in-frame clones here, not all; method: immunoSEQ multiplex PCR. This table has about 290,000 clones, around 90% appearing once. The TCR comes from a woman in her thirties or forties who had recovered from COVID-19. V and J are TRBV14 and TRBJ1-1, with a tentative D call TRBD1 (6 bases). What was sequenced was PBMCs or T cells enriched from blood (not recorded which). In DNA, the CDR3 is TGTGCCAGCAGCCAACCCCGTCAGGGGCGAACTGAAGCTTTCTTT. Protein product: CASSQPRQGRTEAFF.